The 3 T cell receptor beta chains presented below share a single source sample, sequenced in a study of T cell responses to AZD1222 COVID-19 vaccine. Clones were sequenced by immunoSEQ multiplex PCR, and TCRdb holds only the in-frame ones, with some missing. The data hold 150,000 or so clones, with roughly 92% observed a single time. Sequences were derived from peripheral blood, sampled 28 days after the second AZD1222 dose. All receptors derive from an adult who received the AZD1222 COVID-19 vaccine.

The rearrangement uses TRBV21-1 and TRBJ1-2; the table's D call of TRBD1 was not tested on the DNA. TRBV21-1 represents a pseudogene. The CDR3 sequence is 19 residues long. The CDR3 protein is CASSKPRRDRWKANYGYTF. In DNA form, the CDR3 reads TGTGCCAGCAGCAAACCCCGTCGGGACAGGTGGAAGGCTAACTATGGCTACACCTTC.

The V call is TRBV12-5, the J call TRBJ2-1; TRBD2 matches at 9 bases. Losses at the gene ends were 2 bases for V and 13 bases for J; bases not matched to a gene: 12. This CDR3 is built from 15 residues. Germline CDR1 LGHNT, CDR2 FRNRAP. Here the CDR3 reads CASGLRLAGRGDQFF. The CDR3 bases are TGTGCTAGTGGTTTGAGGCTAGCGGGGCGAGGGGATCAGTTCTTC. Using reference TRBV12-5 and TRBJ2-1 for the parts outside the CDR3, the full variable domain is DARVTQTPRHKVTEMGQEVTMRCQPILGHNTVFWYRQTMMQGLELLAYFRNRAPLDDSGMPKDRFSAEMPDATLATLKIQPSEPRDSAVYFCASGLRLAGRGDQFFGPGTRLTVL.

CDR3 nucleotides: TGTGCCAGCAGTTTGAGTGCCACTGAAGCTTTCTTT. Encoded protein: CASSLSATEAFF. The chain carries TRBV12-3 or TRBV12-4 and TRBJ1-1; D unclear. The CDR3 consists of 12 residues. The V end lost 3 bases, the J end lost 4 bases, and 6 bases lay between the germline ends.